The clone carrying this T cell receptor beta chain has ten or more counts. The ends lost 6 bases at V and 2 bases at J; junction bases unmatched: 12. The CDR3 extends over 18 amino acids. These data belong to a study of patients and donors after allogeneic stem cell transplantation. TCRdb recomputed calls from the RT-PCR reads with MiXCR, one row per CDR3 protein. The table shows 800,000 to 1,000,000 distinct CDR3 sequences, with more than 15% occurring only once. The sequencing sample was made of blood, either unsorted or a sorted T cell fraction (not recorded which). The rearrangement joins TRBV12-3 or TRBV12-4 to TRBJ2-4; 11 nucleotides line up with TRBD1. This sequence was found in a human donor who was either an allogeneic HSCT recipient or a stem cell or donor lymphocyte infusion donor (not recorded which). It is not recorded whose cells these are; they may come from a transplant donor. The CDR3: CASSPGQGGFRTKNIQYF. The DNA for the CDR3 is TGTGCCAGCAGCCCGGGACAGGGGGGATTCAGGACCAAAAACATTCAGTACTTC.